Below, 7 T cell receptor beta chains from the same sample are listed, as sequenced in a study of prognosis after radiotherapy for stage I lung cancer. Amplification of the TCR beta CDR3 (from genomic DNA) was done by two-round multiplex PCR. Primers specific to each TRBV and TRBJ gene drove first-round PCR. TCRdb fed the multiplex PCR reads into MiXCR, producing one record per CDR3 protein. This table holds 12,000 or so distinct CDR3 sequences, 30% to 40% found once. The sequenced sample was PBMCs, obtained before or after stereotactic body radiation therapy (not recorded which). These receptors all come from a donor at least 50 years old with non-small cell lung cancer.

The chain couples TRBV6-1 to TRBJ1-1; TRBD1 might be the D (6 bases). Germline assignment: CDR1 MNHNS and CDR2 SASEGT. There are 14 residues in the CDR3. V shed 6 bases and J shed 10 bases, with 21 bases lying between them. CDR3 loop: CASSLGGLFSLAFF. The CDR3 coding sequence is TGTGCCAGCAGCCTGGGGGGGCTTTTTTCTCTAGCTTTCTTT.

Sample share makes this clonotype medium-sized. The rearrangement links TRBV28 to TRBJ2-7; possibly TRBD2 for D (6 bases). The germline gives CDR1 MDHEN, CDR2 SYDVKM. Trimming took 6 bases from V and 3 from J, leaving 15 bases between them. There are 14 residues in the CDR3. Here the CDR3 reads CASSSTGGFYEQYF. The CDR3 nucleotides read TGTGCCAGCAGCTCCACTGGAGGGTTCTACGAGCAGTACTTC.

The sample holds many counts of this clonotype. This chain uses TRBV4-1 with TRBJ2-7; 11 bases match TRBD1. CDR1 MGHRA and CDR2 YSYEKL come from the germline V gene. CDR3 length: 17 amino acids. V shed 4 bases and J 2 bases; nucleotides not matched to a gene: 10. The CDR3: CASSLSRDRGTPYEQYF. CDR3 coding DNA: TGCGCCAGCAGCCTTTCCCGGGACAGGGGGACACCCTACGAGCAGTACTTC.

As concerns this clonotype: Given a much more abundant clone one base away, this may be a read error. The chain carries TRBV6-4 and TRBJ2-1, with TRBD2 matching over 7 bases. Germline CDR1 is MRHNA and CDR2 is SNTAGT. This CDR3 spans 15 amino acids. The CDR3 sequence is CARSDLAEGYNEQLF. CDR3 DNA sequence: TGTGCCAGAAGTGACCTAGCGGAGGGCTACAATGAGCAGCTCTTC.

This clonotype was counted many times. The chain combines TRBV2 with TRBJ1-2; D is undetermined. Trimming took off 7 bases at V and 0 bases at J, with 12 bases between the two ends. The CDR3 spans 14 residues. Per germline, CDR1 SNHLY and CDR2 FYNNEI. In DNA, the CDR3 is TGTGCCAGCAAGGCTGGCAGCGCTAACTATGGCTACACCTTC. Its protein product is CASKAGSANYGYTF.

This clonotype came up many times. This chain uses TRBV5-1 with TRBJ2-6, with TRBD1 identical over 7 bases. Unmatched junction bases numbered 8, after V lost 2 bases and J lost 3 bases. CDR3 length: 17 amino acids. CDR1 is SGHRS, CDR2 YFSETQ, per germline. CDR3 sequence: CASSFGQVSVGANVLTF. CDR3 bases: TGCGCCAGCAGCTTCGGACAGGTATCTGTTGGGGCCAACGTCCTGACTTTC.

This clonotype has ten or more counts. The J gene is TRBJ2-5, the V gene TRBV14; perhaps TRBD1 as D (6 bases). The CDR3 is 12 residues long. V dropped 4 bases and J dropped 14 bases, with 17 bases sitting between them. Germline values: CDR1 SGHDN, CDR2 FVKESK. CDR3 DNA sequence: TGTGCCAGCAGCCTTCTGACAGGTCCAAGCTACTTC. It encodes CASSLLTGPSYF.